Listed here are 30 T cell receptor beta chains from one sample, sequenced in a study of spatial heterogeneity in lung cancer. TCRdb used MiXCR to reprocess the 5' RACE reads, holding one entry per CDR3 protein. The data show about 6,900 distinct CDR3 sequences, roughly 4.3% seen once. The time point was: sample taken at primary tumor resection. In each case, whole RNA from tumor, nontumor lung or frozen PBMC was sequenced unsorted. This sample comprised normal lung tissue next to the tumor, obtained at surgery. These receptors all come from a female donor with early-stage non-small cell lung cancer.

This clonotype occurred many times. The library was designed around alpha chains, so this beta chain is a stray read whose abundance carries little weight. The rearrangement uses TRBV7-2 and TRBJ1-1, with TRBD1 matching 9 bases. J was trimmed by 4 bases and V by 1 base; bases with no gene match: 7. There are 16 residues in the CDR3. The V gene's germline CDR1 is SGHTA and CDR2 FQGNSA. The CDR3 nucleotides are TGTGCCAGCAGCTTAGTACCCGGGACAGGGACCACTGAAGCTTTCTTT. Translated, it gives CASSLVPGTGTTEAFF.

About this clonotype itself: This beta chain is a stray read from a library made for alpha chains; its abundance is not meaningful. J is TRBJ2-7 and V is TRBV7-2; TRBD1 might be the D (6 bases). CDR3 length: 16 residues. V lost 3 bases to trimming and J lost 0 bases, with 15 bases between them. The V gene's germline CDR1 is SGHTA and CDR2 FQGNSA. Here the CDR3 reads CASSLLQWDNSYEQYF. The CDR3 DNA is TGTGCCAGCAGCTTGCTCCAGTGGGACAACTCCTACGAGCAGTACTTC.

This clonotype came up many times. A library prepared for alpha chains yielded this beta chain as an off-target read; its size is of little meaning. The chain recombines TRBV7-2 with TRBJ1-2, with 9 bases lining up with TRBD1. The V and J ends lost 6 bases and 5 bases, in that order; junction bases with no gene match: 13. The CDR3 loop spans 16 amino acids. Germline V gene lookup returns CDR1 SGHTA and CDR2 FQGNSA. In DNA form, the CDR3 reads TGTGCCAGCAGGTCGCCGGGACAGGGATTGGGGTATGGCTACACCTTC. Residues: CASRSPGQGLGYGYTF.

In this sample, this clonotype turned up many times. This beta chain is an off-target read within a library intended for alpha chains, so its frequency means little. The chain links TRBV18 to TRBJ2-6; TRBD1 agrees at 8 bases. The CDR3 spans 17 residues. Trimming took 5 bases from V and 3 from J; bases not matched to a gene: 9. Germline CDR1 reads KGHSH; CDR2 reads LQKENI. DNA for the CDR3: TGTGCCAGCTCAACGCTTCCCAGGGGGCTTGGGGCCAACGTCCTGACTTTC. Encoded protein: CASSTLPRGLGANVLTF. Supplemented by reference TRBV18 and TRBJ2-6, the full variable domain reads NAGVMQNPRHLVRRRGQEARLRCSPMKGHSHVYWYRQLPEEGLKFMVYLQKENIIDESGMPKERFSAEFPKEGPSILRIQQVVRGDSAAYFCASSTLPRGLGANVLTFGAGSRLTVL.

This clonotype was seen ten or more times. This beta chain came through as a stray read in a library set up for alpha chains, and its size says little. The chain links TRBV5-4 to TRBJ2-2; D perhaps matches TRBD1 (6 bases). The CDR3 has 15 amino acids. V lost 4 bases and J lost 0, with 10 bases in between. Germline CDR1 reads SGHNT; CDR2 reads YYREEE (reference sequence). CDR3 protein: CASSKQGSNTGELFF. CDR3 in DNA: TGTGCCAGCAGCAAACAGGGCTCGAACACCGGGGAGCTGTTTTTT.

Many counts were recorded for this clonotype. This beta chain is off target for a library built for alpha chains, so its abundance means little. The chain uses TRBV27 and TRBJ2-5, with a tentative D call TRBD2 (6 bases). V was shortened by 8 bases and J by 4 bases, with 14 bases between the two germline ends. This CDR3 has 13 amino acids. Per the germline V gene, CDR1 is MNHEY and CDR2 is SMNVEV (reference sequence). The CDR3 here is CASGRRGVETQYF. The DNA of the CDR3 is TGTGCCAGCGGGAGGAGGGGTGTAGAGACCCAGTACTTC.

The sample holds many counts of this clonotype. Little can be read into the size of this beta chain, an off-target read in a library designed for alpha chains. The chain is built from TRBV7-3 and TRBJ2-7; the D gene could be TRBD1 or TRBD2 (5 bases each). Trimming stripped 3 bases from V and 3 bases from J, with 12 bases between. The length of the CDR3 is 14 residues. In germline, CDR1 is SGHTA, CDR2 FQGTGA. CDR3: CASSFRGPSYEQYF. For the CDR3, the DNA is TGTGCCAGCAGCTTCCGGGGCCCCAGCTACGAGCAGTACTTC.

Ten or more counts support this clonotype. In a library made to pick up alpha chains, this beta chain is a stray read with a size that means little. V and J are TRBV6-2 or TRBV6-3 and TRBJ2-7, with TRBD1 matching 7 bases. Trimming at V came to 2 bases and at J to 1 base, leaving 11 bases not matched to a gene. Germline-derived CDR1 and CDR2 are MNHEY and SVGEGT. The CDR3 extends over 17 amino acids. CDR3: CASSYGRTGERSYEQYF. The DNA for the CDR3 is TGTGCCAGCAGTTACGGACGAACAGGGGAAAGATCCTACGAGCAGTACTTC.

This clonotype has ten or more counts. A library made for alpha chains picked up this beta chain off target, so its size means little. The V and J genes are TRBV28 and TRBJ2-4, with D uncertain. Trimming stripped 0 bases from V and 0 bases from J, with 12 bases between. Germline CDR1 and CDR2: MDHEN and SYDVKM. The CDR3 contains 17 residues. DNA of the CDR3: TGTGCCAGCAGTTTATGGAGCCCGGGTTTAGCCAAAAACATTCAGTACTTC. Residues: CASSLWSPGLAKNIQYF.

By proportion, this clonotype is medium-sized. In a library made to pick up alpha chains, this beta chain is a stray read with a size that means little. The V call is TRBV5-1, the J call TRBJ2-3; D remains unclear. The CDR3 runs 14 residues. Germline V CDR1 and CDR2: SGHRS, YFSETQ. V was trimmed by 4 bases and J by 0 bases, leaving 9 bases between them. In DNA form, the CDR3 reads TGCGCCAGCAGCGCCGCGGACAGCACAGATACGCAGTATTTT. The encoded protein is CASSAADSTDTQYF.

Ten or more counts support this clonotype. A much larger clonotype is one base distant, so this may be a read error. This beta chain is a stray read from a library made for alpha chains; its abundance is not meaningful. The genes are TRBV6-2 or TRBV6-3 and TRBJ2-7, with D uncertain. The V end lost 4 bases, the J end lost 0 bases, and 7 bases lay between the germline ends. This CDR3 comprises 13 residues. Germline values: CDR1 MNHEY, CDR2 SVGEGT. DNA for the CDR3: TGTGCCAGCAGTTGGAACAGCTCCTACGAGCAGTACTTC. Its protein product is CASSWNSSYEQYF.

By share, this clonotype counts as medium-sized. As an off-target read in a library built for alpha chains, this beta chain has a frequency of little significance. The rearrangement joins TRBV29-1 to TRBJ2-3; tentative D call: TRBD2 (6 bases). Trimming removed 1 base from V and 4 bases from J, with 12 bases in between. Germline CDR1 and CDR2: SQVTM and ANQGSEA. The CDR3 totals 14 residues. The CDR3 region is CSVEGGPGADTQYF. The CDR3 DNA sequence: TGCAGCGTTGAAGGAGGACCGGGGGCAGATACGCAGTATTTT.

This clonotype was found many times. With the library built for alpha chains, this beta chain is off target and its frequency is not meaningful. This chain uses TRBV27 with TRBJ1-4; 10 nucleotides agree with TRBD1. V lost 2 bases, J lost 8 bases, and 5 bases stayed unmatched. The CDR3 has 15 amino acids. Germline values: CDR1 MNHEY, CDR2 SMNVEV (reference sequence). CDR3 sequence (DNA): TGTGCCAGCAGTTTAACTGGGACAGGGGTCGAAAAACTGTTTTTT. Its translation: CASSLTGTGVEKLFF. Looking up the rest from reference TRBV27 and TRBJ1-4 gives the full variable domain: EAQVTQNPRYLITVTGKKLTVTCSQNMNHEYMSWYRQDPGLGLRQIYYSMNVEVTDKGDVPEGYKVSRKEKRNFPLILESPSPNQTSLYFCASSLTGTGVEKLFFGSGTQLSVL.

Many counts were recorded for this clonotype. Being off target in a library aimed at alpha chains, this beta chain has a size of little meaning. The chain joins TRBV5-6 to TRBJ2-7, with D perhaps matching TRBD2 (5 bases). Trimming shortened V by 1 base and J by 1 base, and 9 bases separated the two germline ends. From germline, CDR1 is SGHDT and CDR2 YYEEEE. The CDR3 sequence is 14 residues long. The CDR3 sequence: CASSLRTRSYEQYF. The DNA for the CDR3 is TGTGCCAGCAGCTTGCGGACTCGTTCCTACGAGCAGTACTTC.

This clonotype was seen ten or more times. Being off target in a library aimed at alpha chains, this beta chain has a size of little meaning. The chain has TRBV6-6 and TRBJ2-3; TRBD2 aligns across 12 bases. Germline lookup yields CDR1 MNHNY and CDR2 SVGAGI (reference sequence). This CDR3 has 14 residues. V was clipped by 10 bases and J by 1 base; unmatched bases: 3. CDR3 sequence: CAIGTSGRTDTQYF. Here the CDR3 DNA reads TGTGCCATCGGGACTAGCGGGCGCACAGATACGCAGTATTTT.

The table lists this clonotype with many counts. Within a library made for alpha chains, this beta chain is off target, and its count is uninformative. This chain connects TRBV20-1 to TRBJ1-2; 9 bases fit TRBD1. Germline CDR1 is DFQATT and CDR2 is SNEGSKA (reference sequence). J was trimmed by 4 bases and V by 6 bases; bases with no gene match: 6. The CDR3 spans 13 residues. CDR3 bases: TGCAGTGCAGATCCGGGACAGGGCTATGGCTACACCTTC. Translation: CSADPGQGYGYTF.

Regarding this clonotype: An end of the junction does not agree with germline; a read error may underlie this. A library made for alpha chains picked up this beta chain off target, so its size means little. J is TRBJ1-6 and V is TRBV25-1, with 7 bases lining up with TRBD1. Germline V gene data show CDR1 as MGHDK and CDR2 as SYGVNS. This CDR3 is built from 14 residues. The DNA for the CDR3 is TGTGCCAGCAGTGAATACCCCGAGGGGGCACCCTTCCACTTT. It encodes CASSEYPEGAPFHF.

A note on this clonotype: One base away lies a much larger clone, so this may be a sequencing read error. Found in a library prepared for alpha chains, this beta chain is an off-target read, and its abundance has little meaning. The DNA for the CDR3 is TGTGCCAGCAGTTTTACGGCCCCGGATTCACCCCTCCACTTT. Encoded protein: CASSFTAPDSPLHF. The V call is TRBV12-3 or TRBV12-4, the J call TRBJ1-6, with D uncertain. V gave up 3 bases and J gave up 8 bases, with 11 bases separating them. This CDR3 has 14 residues.

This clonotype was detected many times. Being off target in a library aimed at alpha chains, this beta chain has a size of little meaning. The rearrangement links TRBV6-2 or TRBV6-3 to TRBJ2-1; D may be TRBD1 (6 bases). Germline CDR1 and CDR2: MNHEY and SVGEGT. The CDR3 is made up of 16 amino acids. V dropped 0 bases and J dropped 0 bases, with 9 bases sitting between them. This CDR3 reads CASSYSQGSSYNEQFF. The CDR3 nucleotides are TGTGCCAGCAGTTACTCACAGGGAAGCTCCTACAATGAGCAGTTCTTC.

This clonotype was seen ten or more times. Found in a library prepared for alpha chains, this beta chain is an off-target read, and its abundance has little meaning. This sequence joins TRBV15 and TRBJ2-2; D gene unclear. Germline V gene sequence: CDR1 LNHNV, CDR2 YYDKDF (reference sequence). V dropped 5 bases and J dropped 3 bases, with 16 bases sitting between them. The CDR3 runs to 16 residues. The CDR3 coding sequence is TGTGCCACCAGCCATAGTCTAGGTTCGCACACCGGGGAGCTGTTTTTT. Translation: CATSHSLGSHTGELFF.

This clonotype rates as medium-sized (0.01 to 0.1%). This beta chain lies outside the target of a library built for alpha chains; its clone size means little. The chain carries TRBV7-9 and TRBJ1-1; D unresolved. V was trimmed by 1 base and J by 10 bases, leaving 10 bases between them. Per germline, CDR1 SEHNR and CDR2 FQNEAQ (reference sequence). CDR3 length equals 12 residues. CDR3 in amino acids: CASSLGGEAAFF. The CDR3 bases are TGTGCCAGCAGCTTAGGTGGGGAGGCAGCTTTCTTT.

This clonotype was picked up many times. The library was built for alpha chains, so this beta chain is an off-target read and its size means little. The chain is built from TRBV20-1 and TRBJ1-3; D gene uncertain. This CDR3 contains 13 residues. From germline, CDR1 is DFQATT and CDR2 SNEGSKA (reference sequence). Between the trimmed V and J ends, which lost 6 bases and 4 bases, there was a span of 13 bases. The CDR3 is CSALRDGGNTIYF. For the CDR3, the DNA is TGCAGTGCCCTACGAGATGGGGGAAACACCATATATTTT.

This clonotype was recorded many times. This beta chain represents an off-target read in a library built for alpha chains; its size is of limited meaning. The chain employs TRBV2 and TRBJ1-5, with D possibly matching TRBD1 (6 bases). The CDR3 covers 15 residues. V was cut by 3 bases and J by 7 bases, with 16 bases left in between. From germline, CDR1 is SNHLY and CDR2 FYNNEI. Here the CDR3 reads CASSDRQGQGQPQHF. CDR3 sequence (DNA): TGTGCCAGCAGTGATCGTCAGGGCCAGGGGCAGCCCCAGCATTTT.

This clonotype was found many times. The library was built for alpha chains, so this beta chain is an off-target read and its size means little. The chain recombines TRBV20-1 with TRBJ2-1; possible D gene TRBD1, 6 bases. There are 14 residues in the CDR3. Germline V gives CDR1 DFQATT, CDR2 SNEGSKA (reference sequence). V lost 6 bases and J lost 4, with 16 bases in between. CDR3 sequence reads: CSALRDTSYNEQFF. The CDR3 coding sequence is TGCAGTGCCCTCCGGGACACGTCTTACAATGAGCAGTTCTTC.

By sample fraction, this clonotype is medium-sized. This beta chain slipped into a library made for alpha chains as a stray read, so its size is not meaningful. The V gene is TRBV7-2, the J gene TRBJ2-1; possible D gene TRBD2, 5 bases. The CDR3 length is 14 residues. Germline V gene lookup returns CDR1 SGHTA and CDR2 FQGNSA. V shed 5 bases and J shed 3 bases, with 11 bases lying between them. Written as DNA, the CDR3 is TGTGCCAGCAGCCAAACTAGAATCTACAATGAGCAGTTCTTC. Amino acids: CASSQTRIYNEQFF. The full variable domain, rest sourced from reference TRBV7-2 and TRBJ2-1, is GAGVSQSPSNKVTEKGKDVELRCDPISGHTALYWYRQSLGQGLEFLIYFQGNSAPDKSGLPSDRFSAERTGGSVSTLTIQRTQQEDSAVYLCASSQTRIYNEQFFGPGTRLTVL.

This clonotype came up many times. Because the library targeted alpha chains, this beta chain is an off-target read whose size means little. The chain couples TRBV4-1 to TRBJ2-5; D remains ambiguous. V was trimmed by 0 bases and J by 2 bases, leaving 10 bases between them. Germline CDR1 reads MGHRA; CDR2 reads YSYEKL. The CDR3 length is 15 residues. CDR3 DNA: TGCGCCAGCAGCCAAGATCTGGCTGTACAAGAGACCCAGTACTTC. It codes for CASSQDLAVQETQYF.

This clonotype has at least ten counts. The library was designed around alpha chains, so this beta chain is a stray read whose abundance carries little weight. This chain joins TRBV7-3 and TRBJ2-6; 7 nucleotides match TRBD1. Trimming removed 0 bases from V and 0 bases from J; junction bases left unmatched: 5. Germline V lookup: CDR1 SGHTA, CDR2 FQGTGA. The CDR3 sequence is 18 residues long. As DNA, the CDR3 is TGTGCCAGCAGCTTAACAGGGACAGAGTTCTCTGGGGCCAACGTCCTGACTTTC. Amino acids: CASSLTGTEFSGANVLTF.

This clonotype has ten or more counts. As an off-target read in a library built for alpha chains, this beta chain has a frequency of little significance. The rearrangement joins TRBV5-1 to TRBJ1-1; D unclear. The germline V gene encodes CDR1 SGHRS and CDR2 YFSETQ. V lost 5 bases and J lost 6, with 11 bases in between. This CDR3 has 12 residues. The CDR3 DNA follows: TGCGCCAGCAGGGGCGTAAACGCTGAAGCTTTCTTT. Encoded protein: CASRGVNAEAFF.

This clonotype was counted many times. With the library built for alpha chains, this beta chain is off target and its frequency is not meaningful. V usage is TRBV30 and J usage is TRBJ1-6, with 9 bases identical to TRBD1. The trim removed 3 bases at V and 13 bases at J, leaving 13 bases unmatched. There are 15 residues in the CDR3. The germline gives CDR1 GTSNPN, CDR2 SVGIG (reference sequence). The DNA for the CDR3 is TGTGCCTGGAGCGGACCGGGACAGGGTGGTTTGCCCCTCCACTTT. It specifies CAWSGPGQGGLPLHF.

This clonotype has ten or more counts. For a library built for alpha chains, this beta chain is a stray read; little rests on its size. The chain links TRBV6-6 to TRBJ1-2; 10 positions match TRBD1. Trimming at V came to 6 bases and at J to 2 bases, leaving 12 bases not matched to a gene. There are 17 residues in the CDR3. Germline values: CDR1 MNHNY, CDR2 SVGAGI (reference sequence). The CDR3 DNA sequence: TGTGCCAGCAGGGGACCCGTGACAGGGGGCGGGAACTATGGCTACACCTTC. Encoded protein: CASRGPVTGGGNYGYTF.